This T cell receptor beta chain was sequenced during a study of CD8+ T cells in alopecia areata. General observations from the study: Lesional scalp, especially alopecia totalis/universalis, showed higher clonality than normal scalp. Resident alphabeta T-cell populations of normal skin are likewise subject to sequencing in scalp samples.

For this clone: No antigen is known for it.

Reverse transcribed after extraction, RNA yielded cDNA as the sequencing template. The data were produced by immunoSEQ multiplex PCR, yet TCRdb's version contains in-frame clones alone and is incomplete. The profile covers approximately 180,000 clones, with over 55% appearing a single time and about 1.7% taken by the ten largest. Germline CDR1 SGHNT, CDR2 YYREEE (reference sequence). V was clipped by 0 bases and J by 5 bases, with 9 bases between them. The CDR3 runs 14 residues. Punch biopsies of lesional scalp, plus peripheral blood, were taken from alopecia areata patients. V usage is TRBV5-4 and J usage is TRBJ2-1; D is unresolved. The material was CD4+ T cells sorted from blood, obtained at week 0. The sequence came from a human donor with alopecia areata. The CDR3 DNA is TGTGCCAGCAGCTTGGTATCCGGCAACAATGAGCAGTTCTTC. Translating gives CASSLVSGNNEQFF.